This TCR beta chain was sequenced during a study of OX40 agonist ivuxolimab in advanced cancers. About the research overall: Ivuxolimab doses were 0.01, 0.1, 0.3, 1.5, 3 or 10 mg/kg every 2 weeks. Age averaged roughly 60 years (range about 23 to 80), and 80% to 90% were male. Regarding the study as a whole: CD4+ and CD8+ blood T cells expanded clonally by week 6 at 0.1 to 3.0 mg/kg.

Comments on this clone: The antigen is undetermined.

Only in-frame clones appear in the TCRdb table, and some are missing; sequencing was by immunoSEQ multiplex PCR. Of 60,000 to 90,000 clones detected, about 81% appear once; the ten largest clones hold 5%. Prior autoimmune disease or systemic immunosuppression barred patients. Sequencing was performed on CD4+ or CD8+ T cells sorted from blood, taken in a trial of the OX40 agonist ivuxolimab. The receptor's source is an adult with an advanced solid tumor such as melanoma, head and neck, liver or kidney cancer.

In nucleotides, the CDR3 is TGTGCCAGCAGCTTAAGTAGGCTTCAGCGGGGGGGCCTGTCAGCCAAAAACATTCAGTACTTC. Protein: CASSLSRLQRGGLSAKNIQYF. The chain employs TRBV7-8 and TRBJ2-4; 10 bases line up with TRBD2. The germline V gene has CDR1 SGHVS and CDR2 FQNEAQ. The CDR3 is 21 amino acids. V dropped 2 bases and J dropped 0; count of bases not matched to a gene: 16.